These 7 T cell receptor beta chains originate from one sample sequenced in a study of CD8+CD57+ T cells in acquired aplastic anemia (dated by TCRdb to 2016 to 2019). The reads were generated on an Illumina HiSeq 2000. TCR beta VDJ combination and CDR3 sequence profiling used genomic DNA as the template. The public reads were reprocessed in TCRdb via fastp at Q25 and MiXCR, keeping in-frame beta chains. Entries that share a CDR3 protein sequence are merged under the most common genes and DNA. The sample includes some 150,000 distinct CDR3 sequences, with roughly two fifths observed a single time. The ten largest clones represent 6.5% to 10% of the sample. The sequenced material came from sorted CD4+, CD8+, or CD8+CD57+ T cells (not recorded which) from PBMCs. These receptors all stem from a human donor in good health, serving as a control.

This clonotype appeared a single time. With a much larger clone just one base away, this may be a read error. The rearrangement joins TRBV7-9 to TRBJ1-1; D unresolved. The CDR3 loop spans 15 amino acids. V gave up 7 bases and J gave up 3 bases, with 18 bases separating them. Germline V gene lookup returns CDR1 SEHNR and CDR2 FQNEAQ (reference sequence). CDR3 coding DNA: TGTGCCAGCACCCCTGGGGTTATGCGCGACACTGAAGCTTTCTTT. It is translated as CASTPGVMRDTEAFF.

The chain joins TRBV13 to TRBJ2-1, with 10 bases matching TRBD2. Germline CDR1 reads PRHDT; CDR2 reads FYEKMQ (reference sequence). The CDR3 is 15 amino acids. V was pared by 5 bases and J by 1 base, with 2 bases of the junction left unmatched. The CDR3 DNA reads TGTGCCAGCAGCCCGGGACTAGCGTCCTACAATGAGCAGTTCTTC. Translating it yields CASSPGLASYNEQFF.

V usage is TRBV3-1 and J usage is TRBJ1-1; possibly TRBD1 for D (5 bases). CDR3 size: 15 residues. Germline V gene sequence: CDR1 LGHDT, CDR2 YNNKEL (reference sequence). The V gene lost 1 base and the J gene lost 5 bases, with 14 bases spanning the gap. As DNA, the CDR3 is TGTGCCAGCAGCCAAGGACCTCAGGGTCGTACTGAAGCTTTCTTT. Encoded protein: CASSQGPQGRTEAFF.

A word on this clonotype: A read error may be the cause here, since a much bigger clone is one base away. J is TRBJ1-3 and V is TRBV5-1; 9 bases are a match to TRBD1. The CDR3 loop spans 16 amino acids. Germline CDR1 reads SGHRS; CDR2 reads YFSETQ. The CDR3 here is CASSTGQGYSGNTVYF. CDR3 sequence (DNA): TGCGCCAGCAGCACCGGACAGGGGTATAGTGGAAACACCGTATATTTT.

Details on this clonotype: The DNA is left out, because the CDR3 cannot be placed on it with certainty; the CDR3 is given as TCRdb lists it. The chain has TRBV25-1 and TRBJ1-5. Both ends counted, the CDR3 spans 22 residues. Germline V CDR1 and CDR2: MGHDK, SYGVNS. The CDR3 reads CASSEYDTGYTFGSGTQEPQHF.

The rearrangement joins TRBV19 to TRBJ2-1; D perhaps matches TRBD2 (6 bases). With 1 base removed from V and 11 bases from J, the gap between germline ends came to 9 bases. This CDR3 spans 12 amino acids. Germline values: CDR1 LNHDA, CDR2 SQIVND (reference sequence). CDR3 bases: TGTGCCAGTAGTATAGGGGGGGTTCAGCAGTTCTTC. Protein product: CASSIGGVQQFF.

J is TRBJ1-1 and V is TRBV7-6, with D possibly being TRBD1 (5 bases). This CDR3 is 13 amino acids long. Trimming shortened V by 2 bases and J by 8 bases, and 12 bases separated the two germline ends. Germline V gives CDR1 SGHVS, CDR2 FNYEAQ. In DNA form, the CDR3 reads TGTGCCAGCAGCTTATTTGTGGGGGAGGAAGCTTTCTTT. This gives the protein CASSLFVGEEAFF.